The 25 T cell receptor beta chains presented below share a single source sample, sequenced in a study of cytomegalovirus exposure and HLA in healthy donors. Primers: 60 Vbeta forward and 13 Jbeta reverse. Sequencing was performed with immunoSEQ multiplex PCR; in TCRdb, only in-frame clones are kept and a portion is missing. The table includes 140,000 to 150,000 clones, around four fifths detected once. The sequencing input was PBMCs. The receptors shown here come from a boy between 2 and 10 years old in good health and CMV-seronegative.

This chain uses TRBV30 with TRBJ1-5; D not resolved. Germline V gene data show CDR1 as GTSNPN and CDR2 as SVGIG (reference sequence). Trimming removed 0 bases from V and 9 bases from J, with 18 bases in between. The CDR3 has 15 residues. The CDR3 spells CAWSVNAGSRSPQHF. The CDR3 bases are TGTGCCTGGAGTGTCAACGCGGGTTCCCGCTCGCCCCAGCATTTT.

The chain has TRBV10-3 and TRBJ2-2; 7 bases align to TRBD2. Germline CDR1 reads ENHRY; CDR2 reads SYGVKD. The CDR3 length is 14 residues. Trimming at V came to 6 bases and at J to 10 bases, leaving 11 bases not matched to a gene. CDR3 sequence: CAISTGTTGLELFF. The CDR3 DNA reads as TGTGCCATCAGCACCGGGACTACGGGTTTGGAGCTGTTTTTT.

This chain connects TRBV6-4 to TRBJ1-1; D call uncertain. Germline CDR1 MRHNA, CDR2 SNTAGT. Deletions cut 4 bases from V and 3 bases from J, with 9 bases between. The CDR3 covers 13 residues. CDR3 DNA sequence: TGTGCCAGCAGTGTAGAGGCGGACACTGAAGCTTTCTTT. Its translation: CASSVEADTEAFF.

The rearrangement links TRBV4-3 to TRBJ2-1, with TRBD2 matching over 8 bases. The V gene end was trimmed by 0 bases and the J gene end by 0 bases; junction bases not matched to a gene: 7. The CDR3 is made up of 18 amino acids. The germline V gene encodes CDR1 LGHNA and CDR2 YSLEER. The CDR3 is CASSQEGGSGSSYNEQFF. CDR3 nucleotides: TGCGCCAGCAGCCAAGAGGGAGGAAGCGGGAGCTCCTACAATGAGCAGTTCTTC.

J is TRBJ1-2 and V is TRBV30; D is ambiguous. Trimming stripped 6 bases from V and 8 bases from J, with 13 bases between. Germline V CDR1 and CDR2: GTSNPN, SVGIG (reference sequence). The length of the CDR3 is 11 residues. CDR3 DNA: TGTGCCTGTACAGTCTTCGAAGGCTACACCTTC. Translation gives CACTVFEGYTF.

The J gene is TRBJ2-7, the V gene TRBV7-3, with TRBD2 as a possible D gene (6 bases). V was trimmed by 2 bases and J by 6 bases, leaving 17 bases between them. This CDR3 contains 15 residues. Germline values: CDR1 SGHTA, CDR2 FQGTGA. CDR3 sequence: CASSLDGGSYGEQYF. The CDR3, as DNA: TGTGCCAGCAGCTTAGACGGGGGTTCGTACGGCGAGCAGTACTTC. The full variable domain, its missing parts supplied by reference TRBV7-3 and TRBJ2-7, is GAGVSQTPSNKVTEKGKYVELRCDPISGHTALYWYRQSLGQGPEFLIYFQGTGAADDSGLPNDRFFAVRPEGSVSTLKIQRTERGDSAVYLCASSLDGGSYGEQYFGPGTRLTVT.

The chain joins TRBV5-6 to TRBJ2-5; D ambiguous. CDR3 length equals 13 residues. Germline CDR1 SGHDT, CDR2 YYEEEE. The V gene lost 0 bases and the J gene lost 9 bases, with 12 bases spanning the gap. The CDR3 loop reads CASSLGSLEAQYF. CDR3 in DNA: TGTGCCAGCAGCTTGGGGTCCCTCGAGGCCCAGTACTTC. Combining the CDR3 with reference TRBV5-6 and TRBJ2-5 gives the whole variable domain DAGVTQSPTHLIKTRGQQVTLRCSPKSGHDTVSWYQQALGQGPQFIFQYYEEEERQRGNFPDRFSGHQFPNYSSELNVNALLLGDSALYLCASSLGSLEAQYFGPGTRLLVL.

The chain is built from TRBV19 and TRBJ1-2; D gene unclear. This CDR3 has 14 residues. The ends were cut back, 5 bases at V and 0 bases at J, with 10 bases in the middle. Germline CDR1 reads LNHDA; CDR2 reads SQIVND (reference sequence). CDR3 sequence (DNA): TGTGCCAGTAGTCAATGGTCGGCTAACTATGGCTACACCTTC. As protein: CASSQWSANYGYTF.

The chain carries TRBV10-3 and TRBJ2-7; a weak D match, TRBD2 (6 bases). This CDR3 has 14 residues. The V end was cut by 5 bases, the J end by 3 bases, with 14 bases between. Germline loops: CDR1 ENHRY, CDR2 SYGVKD. The CDR3 reads CAISKRGEYYEQYF. In DNA form, the CDR3 reads TGTGCCATCAGTAAACGCGGGGAGTACTACGAGCAGTACTTC.

The sample holds one count of this clone. The chain uses TRBV19 and TRBJ2-1; D possibly corresponds to TRBD2 (5 bases). Trimming took 4 bases from V and 3 from J, leaving 13 bases between them. Germline-derived CDR1 and CDR2 are LNHDA and SQIVND (reference sequence). The CDR3 length is 15 residues. In DNA form, the CDR3 reads TGTGCCAGTAGTAACGGGATCATCCTCTACAATGAGCAGTTCTTC. Protein product: CASSNGIILYNEQFF.

The V call is TRBV27, the J call TRBJ1-5; the match to TRBD1 covers 9 bases. Germline V gene sequence: CDR1 MNHEY, CDR2 SMNVEV (reference sequence). The CDR3 is 17 residues long. After removal of 3 bases from V and 5 bases from J, the junction contained 11 bases not matched to a gene. The CDR3, as DNA: TGTGCCAGCAGTTTCCTCACAGGGGGCGCCGGTTATCAGCCCCAGCATTTT. Residues: CASSFLTGGAGYQPQHF.

The V call is TRBV5-8, the J call TRBJ2-1; 8 bases match TRBD2. This CDR3 has 17 amino acids. Unmatched junction bases numbered 11, after V lost 1 base and J lost 5 bases. Germline V gives CDR1 SGHTS, CDR2 YDEGEE. The CDR3 loop is CASSLNLVASGHNEQFF. The CDR3 bases are TGTGCCAGCAGCTTGAATCTTGTCGCTAGCGGGCACAATGAGCAGTTCTTC.

The chain recombines TRBV6-1 with TRBJ2-4; 8 bases agree with TRBD1. After removal of 6 bases from V and 14 bases from J, the junction contained 6 bases not matched to a gene. The CDR3 is 11 amino acids. The germline V gene has CDR1 MNHNS and CDR2 SASEGT. In DNA form, the CDR3 reads TGTGCCAGCAGGGACAGGGAGGTTGAGTACTTC. It translates to CASRDREVEYF.

The chain links TRBV28 to TRBJ2-7; 8 bases line up with TRBD2. This CDR3 contains 13 residues. V shed 6 bases and J 3 bases; nucleotides not matched to a gene: 4. Germline V CDR1 and CDR2: MDHEN, SYDVKM. The CDR3 spells CASRISGIYEQYF. The CDR3 nucleotides are TGTGCCAGCAGAATTAGCGGGATCTACGAGCAGTACTTC.

Remarks on this clone: Other DNA sequences in this specimen translate into the identical CDR3. This chain uses TRBV28 with TRBJ1-2, with TRBD1 as a possible D gene (5 bases). This CDR3 is 14 amino acids long. Germline loops: CDR1 MDHEN, CDR2 SYDVKM. The V gene lost 7 bases and the J gene lost 7 bases, with 19 bases spanning the gap. The CDR3 bases are TGTGCCAGCACCTTGGGGCAGGGCTCGACTGGCTACACCTTC. As protein: CASTLGQGSTGYTF.

CDR3 coding DNA: TGTGCCAGCAGCCAACGTGAGCACACTGAAGCTTTCTTT. This codes for CASSQREHTEAFF. The chain carries TRBV14 and TRBJ1-1; D ambiguous. Germline-derived CDR1 and CDR2 are SGHDN and FVKESK. The CDR3 is 13 amino acids. Trimming took 2 bases from V and 3 from J, leaving 7 bases between them. The full variable domain, in which reference TRBV14 and TRBJ1-1 provide the parts outside the CDR3, is EAGVTQFPSHSVIEKGQTVTLRCDPISGHDNLYWYRRVMGKEIKFLLHFVKESKQDESGMPNNRFLAERTGGTYSTLKVQPAELEDSGVYFCASSQREHTEAFFGQGTRLTVV.

V is TRBV7-8 and J is TRBJ2-6; maybe TRBD1 (7 bases). The V end lost 6 bases, the J end lost 2 bases, and 26 bases lay between the germline ends. The CDR3 is made up of 20 amino acids. Germline loops: CDR1 SGHVS, CDR2 FQNEAQ. The CDR3 coding sequence is TGTGCCAGCAGACATGACAGGGACTTTTTGATTGTCGCTGGGGCCAACGTCCTGACTTTC. It encodes CASRHDRDFLIVAGANVLTF.

The chain links TRBV7-3 to TRBJ2-1; 7 bases are shared with TRBD1. The CDR3 runs 18 residues. With 1 base clipped from V and 3 bases from J, the junction kept 12 bases outside the gene matches. CDR1 is SGHTA and CDR2 is FQGTGA in the germline V gene. As DNA, the CDR3 is TGTGCCAGCAGCTTAATTTCTGGGCCACAGGGGATCTACAATGAGCAGTTCTTC. As protein: CASSLISGPQGIYNEQFF.

The chain uses TRBV7-2 and TRBJ2-7; 9 bases align to TRBD1. The germline gives CDR1 SGHTA, CDR2 FQGNSA. The CDR3 runs 14 residues. The V segment lost 6 bases and the J segment 6 bases; nucleotides outside the gene matches: 9. The CDR3 reads CASRRQGVFSEQYF. The CDR3 DNA follows: TGTGCCAGCAGACGACAGGGGGTTTTCTCCGAGCAGTACTTC.

The chain employs TRBV10-3 and TRBJ2-5, with D tentatively TRBD1 (5 bases). V was clipped by 0 bases and J by 5 bases, with 16 bases between them. Germline CDR1 and CDR2: ENHRY and SYGVKD. This CDR3 has 16 amino acids. CDR3 sequence reads: CAISESRGMKSETQYF. CDR3 DNA sequence: TGTGCCATCAGTGAGTCTAGGGGTATGAAGTCGGAGACCCAGTACTTC.

This clone was seen only once. J is TRBJ2-1 and V is TRBV6-4, with D maybe TRBD1 (6 bases). Germline V gene data show CDR1 as MRHNA and CDR2 as SNTAGT. Deletions cut 5 bases from V and 3 bases from J, with 14 bases between. The length of the CDR3 is 15 residues. The CDR3 DNA reads as TGTGCCAGCAGTAGGAGTAAGACAGGCTACAATGAGCAGTTCTTC. Protein product: CASSRSKTGYNEQFF.

DNA of the CDR3: TGTGCCAGCTCACCACCCCCCAGGAAAACTAATGAAAAACTGTTTTTT. Protein: CASSPPPRKTNEKLFF. This chain joins TRBV18 and TRBJ1-4; D unclear. The CDR3 loop spans 16 amino acids. V was clipped by 0 bases and J by 1 base, with 9 bases between them. Germline loops: CDR1 KGHSH, CDR2 LQKENI.

This clone was observed once. The chain carries TRBV5-4 and TRBJ2-5; 7 nucleotides agree with TRBD1. This CDR3 region has 18 residues. The germline gives CDR1 SGHNT, CDR2 YYREEE (reference sequence). The V gene end was trimmed by 3 bases and the J gene end by 1 base; junction bases not matched to a gene: 15. The CDR3: CASSSYRGMVLSQETQYF. The DNA for the CDR3 is TGTGCCAGCAGCTCTTACAGGGGAATGGTACTGAGCCAAGAGACCCAGTACTTC.

The chain uses TRBV9 and TRBJ1-4; TRBD1 aligns across 8 bases. CDR3 size: 15 residues. Germline values: CDR1 SGDLS, CDR2 YYNGEE. Trimming removed 4 bases from V and 8 bases from J; junction bases left unmatched: 10. The CDR3 sequence: CASSNGQGRGEKLFF. CDR3 coding DNA: TGTGCCAGCAGCAACGGACAGGGCAGAGGCGAAAAACTGTTTTTT.

The genes are TRBV5-1 and TRBJ2-1, with 8 bases that match TRBD1. The length of the CDR3 is 15 residues. The V segment lost 3 bases and the J segment 6 bases; nucleotides outside the gene matches: 8. Germline V gene sequence: CDR1 SGHRS, CDR2 YFSETQ. This CDR3 reads CASSWTDRVGNEQFF. The CDR3 DNA reads as TGCGCCAGCAGCTGGACGGACAGGGTGGGCAATGAGCAGTTCTTC.